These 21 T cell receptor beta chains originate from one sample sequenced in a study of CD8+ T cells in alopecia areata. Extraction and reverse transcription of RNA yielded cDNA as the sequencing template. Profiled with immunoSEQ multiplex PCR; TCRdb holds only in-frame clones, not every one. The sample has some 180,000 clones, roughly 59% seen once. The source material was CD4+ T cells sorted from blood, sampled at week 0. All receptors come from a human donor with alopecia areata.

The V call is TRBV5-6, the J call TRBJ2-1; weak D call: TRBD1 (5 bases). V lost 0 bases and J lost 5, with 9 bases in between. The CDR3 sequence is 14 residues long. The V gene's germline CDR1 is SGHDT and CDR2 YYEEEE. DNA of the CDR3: TGTGCCAGCAGCTTGGCGCAGGGAAACAATGAGCAGTTCTTC. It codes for CASSLAQGNNEQFF.

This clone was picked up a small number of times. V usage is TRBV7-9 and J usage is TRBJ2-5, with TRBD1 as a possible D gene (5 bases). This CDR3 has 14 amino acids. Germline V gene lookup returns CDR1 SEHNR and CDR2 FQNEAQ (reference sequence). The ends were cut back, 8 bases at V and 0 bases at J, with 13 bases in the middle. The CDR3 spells CASSPGMYQETQYF. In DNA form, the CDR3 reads TGTGCCAGCTCGCCAGGGATGTACCAAGAGACCCAGTACTTC.

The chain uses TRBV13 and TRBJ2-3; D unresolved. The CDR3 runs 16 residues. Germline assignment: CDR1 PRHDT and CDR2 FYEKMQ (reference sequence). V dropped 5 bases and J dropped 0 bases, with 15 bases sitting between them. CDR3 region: CASSLGRTKSTDTQYF. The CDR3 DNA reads TGTGCCAGCAGCCTCGGGCGTACAAAGAGCACAGATACGCAGTATTTT.

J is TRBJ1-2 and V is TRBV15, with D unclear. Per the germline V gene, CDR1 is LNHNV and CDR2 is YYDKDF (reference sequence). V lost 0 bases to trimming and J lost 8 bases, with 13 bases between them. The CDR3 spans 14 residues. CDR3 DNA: TGTGCCACCAGCAGAGATTTGGGCAGGCGGGGCTACACCTTC. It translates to CATSRDLGRRGYTF.

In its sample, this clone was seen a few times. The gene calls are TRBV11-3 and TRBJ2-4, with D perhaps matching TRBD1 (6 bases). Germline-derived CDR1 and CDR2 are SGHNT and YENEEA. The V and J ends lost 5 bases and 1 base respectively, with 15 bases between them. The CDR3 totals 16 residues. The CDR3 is CASSPESRGAKNIQYF. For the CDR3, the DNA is TGTGCCAGCAGCCCCGAAAGCAGGGGTGCCAAAAACATTCAGTACTTC.

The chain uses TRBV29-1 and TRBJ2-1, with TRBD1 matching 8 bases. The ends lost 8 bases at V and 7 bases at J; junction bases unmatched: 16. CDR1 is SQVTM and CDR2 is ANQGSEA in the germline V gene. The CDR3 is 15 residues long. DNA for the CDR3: TGCAGCTCGTCGCCCGGGACAGGCGGTTGGAATGAGCAGTTCTTC. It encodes CSSSPGTGGWNEQFF.

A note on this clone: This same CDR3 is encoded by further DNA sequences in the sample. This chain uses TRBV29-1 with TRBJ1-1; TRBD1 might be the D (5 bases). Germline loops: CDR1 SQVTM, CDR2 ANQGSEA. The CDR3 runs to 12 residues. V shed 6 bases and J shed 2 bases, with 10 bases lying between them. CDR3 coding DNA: TGCAGCGTCCGGGACCGTAACACTGAAGCTTTCTTT. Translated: CSVRDRNTEAFF.

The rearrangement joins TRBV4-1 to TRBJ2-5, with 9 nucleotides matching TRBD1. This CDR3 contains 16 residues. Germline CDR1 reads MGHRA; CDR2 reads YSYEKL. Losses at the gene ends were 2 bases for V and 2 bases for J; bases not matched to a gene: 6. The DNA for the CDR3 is TGCGCCAGCAGCCAATACGGGACAGGGTGGCAAGAGACCCAGTACTTC. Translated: CASSQYGTGWQETQYF.

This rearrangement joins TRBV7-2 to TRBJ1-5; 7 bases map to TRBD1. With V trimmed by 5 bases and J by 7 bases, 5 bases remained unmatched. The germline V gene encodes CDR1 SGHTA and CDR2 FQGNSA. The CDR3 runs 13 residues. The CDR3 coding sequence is TGTGCCAGCAGCCACAGGGGACGACAGCCCCAGCATTTT. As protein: CASSHRGRQPQHF.

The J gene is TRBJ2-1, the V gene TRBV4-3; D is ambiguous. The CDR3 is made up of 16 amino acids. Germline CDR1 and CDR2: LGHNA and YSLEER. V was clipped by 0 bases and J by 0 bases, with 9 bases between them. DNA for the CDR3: TGCGCCAGCAGCCAAGACGCAGTTTCCTCCTACAATGAGCAGTTCTTC. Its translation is CASSQDAVSSYNEQFF.

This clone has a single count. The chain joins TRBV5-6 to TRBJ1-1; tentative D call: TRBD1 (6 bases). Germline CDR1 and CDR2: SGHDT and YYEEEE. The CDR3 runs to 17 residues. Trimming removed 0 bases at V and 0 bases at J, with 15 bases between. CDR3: CASSLAMGAAVNTEAFF. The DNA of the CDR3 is TGTGCCAGCAGCTTGGCCATGGGGGCGGCGGTGAACACTGAAGCTTTCTTT.

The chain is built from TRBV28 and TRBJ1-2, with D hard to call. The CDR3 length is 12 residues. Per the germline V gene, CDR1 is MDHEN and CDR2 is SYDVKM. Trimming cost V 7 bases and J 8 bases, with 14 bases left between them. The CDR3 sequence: CASTEGSGGYTF. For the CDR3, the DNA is TGTGCCAGCACGGAGGGTTCGGGGGGCTACACCTTC.

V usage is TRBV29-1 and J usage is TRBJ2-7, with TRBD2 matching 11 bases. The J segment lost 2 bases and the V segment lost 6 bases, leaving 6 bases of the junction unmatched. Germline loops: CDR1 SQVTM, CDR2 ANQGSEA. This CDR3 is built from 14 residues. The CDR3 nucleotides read TGCAGCGTGGATCTAGCGGGGGGCACCTACGAGCAGTACTTC. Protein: CSVDLAGGTYEQYF.

The CDR3 spells CASSTGLASSEQFF. The CDR3 region has the DNA TGTGCCAGCAGTACGGGACTAGCGTCTAGTGAGCAGTTCTTC. The chain recombines TRBV7-7 with TRBJ2-1, with 10 bases identical to TRBD2. The CDR3 covers 14 residues. Germline lookup yields CDR1 SSHAT and CDR2 FNYEAQ (reference sequence). J gave up 9 bases and V 6 bases, and 8 bases lay outside the gene matches.

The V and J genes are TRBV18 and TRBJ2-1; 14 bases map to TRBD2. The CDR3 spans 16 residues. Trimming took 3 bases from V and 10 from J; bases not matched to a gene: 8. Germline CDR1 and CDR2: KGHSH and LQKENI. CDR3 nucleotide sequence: TGTGCCAGCTCACCCGCACGGACTAGCGGGGGGATGGAGCAGTTCTTC. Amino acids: CASSPARTSGGMEQFF.

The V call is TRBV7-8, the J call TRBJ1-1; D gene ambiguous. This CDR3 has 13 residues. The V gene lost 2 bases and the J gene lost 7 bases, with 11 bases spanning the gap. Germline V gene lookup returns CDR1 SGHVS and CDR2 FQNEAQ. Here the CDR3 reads CASSLRPGVEAFF. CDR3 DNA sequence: TGTGCCAGCAGCTTAAGGCCTGGTGTTGAAGCTTTCTTT. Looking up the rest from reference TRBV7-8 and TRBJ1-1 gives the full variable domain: GAGVSQSPRYKVAKRGQDVALRCDPISGHVSLFWYQQALGQGPEFLTYFQNEAQLDKSGLPSDRFFAERPEGSVSTLKIQRTQQEDSAVYLCASSLRPGVEAFFGQGTRLTVV.

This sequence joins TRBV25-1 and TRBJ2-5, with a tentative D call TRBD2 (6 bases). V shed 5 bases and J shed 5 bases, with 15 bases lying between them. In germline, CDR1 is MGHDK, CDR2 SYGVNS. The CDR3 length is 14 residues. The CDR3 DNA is TGTGCCAGCAGTCCCCTCGGGGGTTCGGAGACCCAGTACTTC. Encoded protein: CASSPLGGSETQYF.

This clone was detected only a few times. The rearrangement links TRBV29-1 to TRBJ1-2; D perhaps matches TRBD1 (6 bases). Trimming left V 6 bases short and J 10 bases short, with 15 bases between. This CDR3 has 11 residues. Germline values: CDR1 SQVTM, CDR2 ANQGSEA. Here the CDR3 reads CSVGGQNDYTF. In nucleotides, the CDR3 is TGCAGCGTCGGTGGACAGAATGACTACACCTTC. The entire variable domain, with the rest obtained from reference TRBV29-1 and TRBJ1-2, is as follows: SAVISQKPSRDICQRGTSLTIQCQVDSQVTMMFWYRQQPGQSLTLIATANQGSEATYESGFVIDKFPISRPNLTFSTLTVSNMSPEDSSIYLCSVGGQNDYTFGSGTRLTVV.

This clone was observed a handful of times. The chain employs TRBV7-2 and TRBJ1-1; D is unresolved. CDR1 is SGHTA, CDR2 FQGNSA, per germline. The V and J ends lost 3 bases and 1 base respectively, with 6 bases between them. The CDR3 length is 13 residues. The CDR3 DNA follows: TGTGCCAGCAGCTTCAGCAGGAACACTGAAGCTTTCTTT. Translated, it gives CASSFSRNTEAFF.

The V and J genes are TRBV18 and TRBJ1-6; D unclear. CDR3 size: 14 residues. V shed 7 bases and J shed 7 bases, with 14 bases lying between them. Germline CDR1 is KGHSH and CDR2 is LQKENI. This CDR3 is CASFDRTPNSPLHF. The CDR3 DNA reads TGTGCCAGCTTCGACCGGACGCCCAATTCACCCCTCCACTTT.

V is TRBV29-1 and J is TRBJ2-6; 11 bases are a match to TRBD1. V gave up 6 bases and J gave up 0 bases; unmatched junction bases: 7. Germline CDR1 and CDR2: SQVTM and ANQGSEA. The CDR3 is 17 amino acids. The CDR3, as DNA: TGCAGCGTCGCGGGACAGGGGGTCCTCTCTGGGGCCAACGTCCTGACTTTC. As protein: CSVAGQGVLSGANVLTF.